These 2 T cell receptor beta chains were sequenced from one sample in a study of blood T cell repertoires in COVID-19. Some clones are missing from TCRdb's copy, which holds only in-frame ones; the method was immunoSEQ multiplex PCR. This table holds some 100,000 clones, 90% to 95% found once. The specimen sequenced was peripheral blood. The receptors originated from a human donor with active COVID-19. The donor label of this sample is uncertain.

A single count supports this clone. The V gene is TRBV28, the J gene TRBJ1-2; 8 positions match TRBD1. Losses at the gene ends were 4 bases for V and 3 bases for J; bases not matched to a gene: 4. Germline CDR1 is MDHEN and CDR2 is SYDVKM. This CDR3 region has 14 residues. CDR3 nucleotide sequence: TGTGCCAGCAGTTCAGGGGGCGAGGACTATGGCTACACCTTC. Translation: CASSSGGEDYGYTF.

This chain joins TRBV4-3 and TRBJ2-2; TRBD1 matches at 9 bases. In germline, CDR1 is LGHNA, CDR2 YSLEER. The CDR3 runs to 15 residues. J gave up 4 bases and V 4 bases, and 4 bases lay outside the gene matches. DNA of the CDR3: TGCGCCAGCAGCCGCGGACAGGGGAGCACCGGGGAGCTGTTTTTT. Residues: CASSRGQGSTGELFF.